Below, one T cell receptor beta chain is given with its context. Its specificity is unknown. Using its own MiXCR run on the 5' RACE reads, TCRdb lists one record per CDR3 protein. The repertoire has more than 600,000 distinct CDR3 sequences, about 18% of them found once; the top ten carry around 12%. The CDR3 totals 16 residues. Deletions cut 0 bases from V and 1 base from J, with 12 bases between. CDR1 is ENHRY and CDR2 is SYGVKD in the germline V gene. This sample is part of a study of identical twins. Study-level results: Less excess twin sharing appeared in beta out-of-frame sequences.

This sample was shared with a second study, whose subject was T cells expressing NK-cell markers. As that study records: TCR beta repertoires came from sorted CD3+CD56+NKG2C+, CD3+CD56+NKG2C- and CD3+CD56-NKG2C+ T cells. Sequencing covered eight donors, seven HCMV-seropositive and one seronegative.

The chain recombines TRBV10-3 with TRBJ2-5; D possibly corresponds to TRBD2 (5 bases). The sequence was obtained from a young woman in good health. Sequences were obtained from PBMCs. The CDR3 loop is CAISESSGEVQETQYF. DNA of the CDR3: TGTGCCATCAGTGAGTCATCCGGGGAAGTCCAAGAGACCCAGTACTTC.